The present TCR beta chain was sequenced within a study of chemoradiotherapy in HPV16-positive cancers. Assay used: immunoSEQ multiplex PCR; TCRdb lists only in-frame clones, some missing. The sample has about 240 clones, 95% to 97% seen once. The CDR3 covers 15 residues. The germline V gene has CDR1 SGHTA and CDR2 FQGNSA. V dropped 2 bases and J dropped 3 bases, with 13 bases sitting between them. This TCR was sampled from a human donor with HPV-associated anogenital cancer. The rearrangement links TRBV7-2 to TRBJ1-1, with no clear D. The specimen comprised tumor tissue, sampled from a patient who underwent chemoradiotherapy. This chain's CDR3 is CASSLPLGRYTEAFF. The CDR3 DNA sequence: TGTGCCAGCAGCTTACCGTTGGGGAGGTACACTGAAGCTTTCTTT.